This passage covers 14 T cell receptor beta chains from one sample sequenced in a study of beta chain features in type 1 diabetes. Notes on the study in general: Shortening that was moderate but significant affected the TCRB CDR3s of Type 1 diabetes patients in all four CD4+ subsets.

Expressed TCRB transcripts were sequenced because the isolated RNA had all been reverse transcribed beforehand. Method: immunoSEQ multiplex PCR; TCRdb's copy keeps in-frame clones and lacks some. The sample yields under 400,000 clones, about 12% seen once. Antigen specificity for these receptors is unknown. Sequencing input: naive CD4+ T cells from blood. Every receptor here comes from a woman under 30 with type 1 diabetes.

A few counts support this clone. The chain has TRBV5-4 and TRBJ2-3; 10 positions agree with TRBD2. The CDR3 has 14 amino acids. The V and J ends lost 7 bases and 7 bases, in that order; junction bases with no gene match: 9. The germline CDR1 and CDR2 sequences are SGHNT and YYREEE (reference sequence). This chain's CDR3 is CASALAGVENTQYF. The CDR3 DNA follows: TGTGCCAGCGCCCTAGCGGGAGTGGAAAATACGCAGTATTTT.

In its sample, this clone was seen a few times. V gene TRBV5-1 combines with J gene TRBJ2-3; D unresolved. The V gene's germline CDR1 is SGHRS and CDR2 YFSETQ. The CDR3 spans 14 residues. Between the trimmed V and J ends, which lost 1 base and 4 bases, there was a span of 10 bases. CDR3 bases: TGCGCCAGCAGCTTGTCCCCGAGCCCAGATACGCAGTATTTT. This sequence encodes CASSLSPSPDTQYF.

This sequence joins TRBV18 and TRBJ2-7; 7 bases line up with TRBD2. This CDR3 spans 16 amino acids. Germline V lookup: CDR1 KGHSH, CDR2 LQKENI. V lost 2 bases and J lost 0; bases outside the gene matches: 7. The CDR3, as DNA: TGTGCCAGCTCACCATATTCGCTAGCGGCCTCCTACGAGCAGTACTTC. Its translation: CASSPYSLAASYEQYF.

This chain joins TRBV5-4 and TRBJ1-1; D remains ambiguous. The V gene's germline CDR1 is SGHNT and CDR2 YYREEE (reference sequence). The CDR3 runs to 16 residues. Trimming shortened V by 4 bases and J by 1 base, and 17 bases separated the two germline ends. CDR3 coding DNA: TGTGCCAGCAGCCCCTTCGGGGTAGGGCCGAACACTGAAGCTTTCTTT. This codes for CASSPFGVGPNTEAFF. The full variable domain, in which reference TRBV5-4 and TRBJ1-1 provide the parts outside the CDR3, is ETGVTQSPTHLIKTRGQQVTLRCSSQSGHNTVSWYQQALGQGPQFIFQYYREEENGRGNFPPRFSGLQFPNYSSELNVNALELDDSALYLCASSPFGVGPNTEAFFGQGTRLTVV.

V usage is TRBV28 and J usage is TRBJ2-7; D not certain. Germline V gene data show CDR1 as MDHEN and CDR2 as SYDVKM. Trimming removed 7 bases from V and 6 bases from J, with 13 bases in between. CDR3 length: 12 amino acids. In nucleotides, the CDR3 is TGTGCCAGCACCCCCGGGTCGGGCGAGCAGTACTTC. It encodes CASTPGSGEQYF.

This chain links TRBV19 with TRBJ1-3; D not resolved. The V end was cut by 10 bases, the J end by 7 bases, with 20 bases between. The CDR3 is 14 amino acids. Germline assignment: CDR1 LNHDA and CDR2 SQIVND (reference sequence). CDR3 DNA sequence: TGTGCCACCCTCCCCCGGGGTGTCGCTAACACCATATATTTT. Protein sequence: CATLPRGVANTIYF.

This clone was observed a few times. V gene TRBV7-2 combines with J gene TRBJ2-1; 10 bases line up with TRBD2. The ends lost 5 bases at V and 2 bases at J; junction bases unmatched: 6. Per the germline V gene, CDR1 is SGHTA and CDR2 is FQGNSA. The CDR3 sequence is 16 residues long. The CDR3 coding sequence is TGTGCCAGCAGCCCAGGACTAGCGGTGACCTACAATGAGCAGTTCTTC. Residues: CASSPGLAVTYNEQFF.

This clone was picked up a small number of times. The chain recombines TRBV5-1 with TRBJ2-3, with a weak D call TRBD2 (5 bases). The CDR3 is 16 amino acids. V was pared by 3 bases and J by 4 bases, with 18 bases between. Germline CDR1 is SGHRS and CDR2 is YFSETQ. The CDR3, as DNA: TGCGCCAGCAGCTCCGGACCCTCGGGGATGTCAGATACGCAGTATTTT. Protein: CASSSGPSGMSDTQYF.

The chain joins TRBV29-1 to TRBJ1-3; D is ambiguous. This CDR3 has 13 amino acids. In germline, CDR1 is SQVTM, CDR2 ANQGSEA. V gave up 7 bases and J gave up 1 base, with 11 bases separating them. CDR3 in amino acids: CSAQQASGNTIYF. CDR3 sequence (DNA): TGCAGCGCACAGCAGGCTTCTGGAAACACCATATATTTT.

This clone showed up just a few times. The chain employs TRBV7-2 and TRBJ1-5; D is ambiguous. Per germline, CDR1 SGHTA and CDR2 FQGNSA. Trimming stripped 1 base from V and 2 bases from J, with 6 bases between. The length of the CDR3 is 14 residues. This chain's CDR3 is CASSLEIGNQPQHF. The CDR3 coding sequence is TGTGCCAGCAGCTTAGAGATAGGCAATCAGCCCCAGCATTTT.

This clone has just one count. The V and J genes are TRBV5-1 and TRBJ2-7, with D perhaps TRBD2 (6 bases). The V gene's germline CDR1 is SGHRS and CDR2 YFSETQ. Trimming removed 0 bases from V and 12 bases from J, with 13 bases in between. This CDR3 contains 12 residues. The DNA of the CDR3 is TGCGCCAGCAGCTTGGATCTCCTGGGACTGTACTTC. Protein: CASSLDLLGLYF.

The chain joins TRBV19 to TRBJ1-5; D not certain. The CDR3 extends over 13 amino acids. The germline gives CDR1 LNHDA, CDR2 SQIVND (reference sequence). V lost 5 bases, J lost 5 bases, and 10 bases lay in between. The CDR3 DNA sequence: TGTGCCAGTAGTGAGTTAGTTGATCAGCCCCAGCATTTT. Translation gives CASSELVDQPQHF.

This clone has more than one count but fewer than ten. The rearrangement uses TRBV11-3 and TRBJ1-1; unclear D gene. The CDR3 consists of 16 residues. From germline, CDR1 is SGHNT and CDR2 YENEEA. V was cut by 0 bases and J by 0 bases, with 11 bases left in between. The CDR3 loop reads CASSLDQSDLNTEAFF. In DNA, the CDR3 is TGTGCCAGCAGCTTAGACCAATCGGACTTGAACACTGAAGCTTTCTTT.

CDR3 residues: CASSVASGVEQFF. The CDR3 region has the DNA TGTGCCAGCAGCGTAGCATCGGGGGTTGAGCAGTTCTTC. The chain recombines TRBV9 with TRBJ2-1; D possibly corresponds to TRBD2 (6 bases). This CDR3 contains 13 residues. Germline assignment: CDR1 SGDLS and CDR2 YYNGEE. Trimming removed 0 bases at V and 9 bases at J, with 10 bases between.